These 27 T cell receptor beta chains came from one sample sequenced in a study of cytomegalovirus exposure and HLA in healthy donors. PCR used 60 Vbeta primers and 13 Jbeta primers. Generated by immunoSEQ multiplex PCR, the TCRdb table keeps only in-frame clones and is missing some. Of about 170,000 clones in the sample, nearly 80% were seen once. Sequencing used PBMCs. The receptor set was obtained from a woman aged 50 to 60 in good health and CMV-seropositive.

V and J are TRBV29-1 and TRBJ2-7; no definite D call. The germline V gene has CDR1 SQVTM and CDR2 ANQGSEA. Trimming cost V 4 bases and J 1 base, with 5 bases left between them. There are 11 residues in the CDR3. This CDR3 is CSVVLSYEQYF. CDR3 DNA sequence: TGCAGCGTTGTGTTATCCTACGAGCAGTACTTC.

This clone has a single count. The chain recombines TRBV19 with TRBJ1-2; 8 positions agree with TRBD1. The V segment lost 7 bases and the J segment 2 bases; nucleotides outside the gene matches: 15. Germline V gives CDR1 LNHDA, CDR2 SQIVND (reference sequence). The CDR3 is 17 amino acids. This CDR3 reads CASTLRTGRPVNYGYTF. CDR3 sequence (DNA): TGTGCCAGTACTCTACGGACAGGGCGTCCCGTCAACTATGGCTACACCTTC.

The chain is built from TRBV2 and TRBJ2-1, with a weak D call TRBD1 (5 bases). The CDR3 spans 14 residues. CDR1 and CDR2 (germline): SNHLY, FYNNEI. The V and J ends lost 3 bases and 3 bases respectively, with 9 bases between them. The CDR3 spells CASSDRAVYNEQFF. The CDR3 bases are TGTGCCAGCAGTGACAGGGCGGTCTACAATGAGCAGTTCTTC.

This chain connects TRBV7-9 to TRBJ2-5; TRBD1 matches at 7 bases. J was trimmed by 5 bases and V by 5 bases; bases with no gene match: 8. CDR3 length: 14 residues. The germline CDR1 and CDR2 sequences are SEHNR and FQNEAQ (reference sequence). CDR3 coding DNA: TGTGCCAGCAGCGGATCCGGGACAGTTGAGACCCAGTACTTC. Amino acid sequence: CASSGSGTVETQYF.

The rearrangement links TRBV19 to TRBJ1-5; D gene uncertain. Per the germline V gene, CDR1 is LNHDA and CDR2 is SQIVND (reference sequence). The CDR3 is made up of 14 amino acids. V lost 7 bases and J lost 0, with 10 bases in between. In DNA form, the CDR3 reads TGTGCCAGTACGGGAGGTTATAGCAATCAGCCCCAGCATTTT. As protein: CASTGGYSNQPQHF.

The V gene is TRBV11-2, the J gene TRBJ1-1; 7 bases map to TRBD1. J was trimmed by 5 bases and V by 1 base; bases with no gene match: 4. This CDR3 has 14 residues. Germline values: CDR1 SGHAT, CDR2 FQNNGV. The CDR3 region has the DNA TGTGCCAGCAGCTTAGTTCCAGGGGGAACTGAAGCTTTCTTT. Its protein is CASSLVPGGTEAFF.

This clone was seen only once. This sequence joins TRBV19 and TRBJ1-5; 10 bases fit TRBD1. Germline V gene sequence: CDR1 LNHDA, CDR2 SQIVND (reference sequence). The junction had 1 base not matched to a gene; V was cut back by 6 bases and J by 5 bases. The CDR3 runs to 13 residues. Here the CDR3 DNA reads TGTGCCAGTAGCGGACAGGGGGATCAGCCCCAGCATTTT. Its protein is CASSGQGDQPQHF. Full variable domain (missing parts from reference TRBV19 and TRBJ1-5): DGGITQSPKYLFRKEGQNVTLSCEQNLNHDAMYWYRQDPGQGLRLIYYSQIVNDFQKGDIAEGYSVSREKKESFPLTVTSAQKNPTAFYLCASSGQGDQPQHFGDGTRLSIL.

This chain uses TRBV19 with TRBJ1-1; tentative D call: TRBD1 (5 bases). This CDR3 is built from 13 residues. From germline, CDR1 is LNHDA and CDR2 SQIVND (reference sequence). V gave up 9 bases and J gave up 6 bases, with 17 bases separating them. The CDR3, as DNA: TGTGCCAGCGGGGGTCGAAGGATCTCTGAAGCTTTCTTT. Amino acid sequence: CASGGRRISEAFF.

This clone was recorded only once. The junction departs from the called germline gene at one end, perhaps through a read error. CDR3 sequence reads: CASSWGPAGGSYDEQFF. CDR3 coding DNA: TGTGCCAGCAGCTGGGGACCCGCCGGGGGATCCTACGATGAGCAGTTCTTC. The genes are TRBV5-6 and TRBJ2-1; weak D call: TRBD2 (6 bases). Germline CDR1 reads SGHDT; CDR2 reads YYEEEE. CDR3 length: 17 amino acids.

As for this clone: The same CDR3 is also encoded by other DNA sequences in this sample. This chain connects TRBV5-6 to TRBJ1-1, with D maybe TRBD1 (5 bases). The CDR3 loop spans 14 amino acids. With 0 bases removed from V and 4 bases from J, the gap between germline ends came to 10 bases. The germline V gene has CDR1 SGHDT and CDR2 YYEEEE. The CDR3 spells CASSLGDRFTEAFF. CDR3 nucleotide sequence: TGTGCCAGCAGCTTGGGAGACAGATTCACTGAAGCTTTCTTT. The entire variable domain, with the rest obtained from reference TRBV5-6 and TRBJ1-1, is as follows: DAGVTQSPTHLIKTRGQQVTLRCSPKSGHDTVSWYQQALGQGPQFIFQYYEEEERQRGNFPDRFSGHQFPNYSSELNVNALLLGDSALYLCASSLGDRFTEAFFGQGTRLTVV.

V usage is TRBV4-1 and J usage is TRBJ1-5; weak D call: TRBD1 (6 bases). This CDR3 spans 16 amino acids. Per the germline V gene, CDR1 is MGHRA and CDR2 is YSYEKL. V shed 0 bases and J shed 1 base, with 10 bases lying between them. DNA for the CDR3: TGCGCCAGCAGCCAAGATCCAGGACAGAGCAATCAGCCCCAGCATTTT. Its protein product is CASSQDPGQSNQPQHF.

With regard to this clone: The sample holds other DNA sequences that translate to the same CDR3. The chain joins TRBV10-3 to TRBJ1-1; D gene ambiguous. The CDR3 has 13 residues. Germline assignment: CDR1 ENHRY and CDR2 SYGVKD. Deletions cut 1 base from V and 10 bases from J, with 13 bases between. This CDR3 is CAISELASDRAFF. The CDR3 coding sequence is TGTGCCATCAGTGAGTTGGCCTCCGATCGAGCTTTCTTT.

Written as DNA, the CDR3 is TGCGCCAGCAGCCAAGAAAGCGGCGGGGGGGCAGATACGCAGTATTTT. Translating it yields CASSQESGGGADTQYF. The V gene is TRBV4-1, the J gene TRBJ2-3; 9 positions match TRBD2. Germline assignment: CDR1 MGHRA and CDR2 YSYEKL. Germline trimming cut 0 bases from V and 4 bases from J; bases unmatched to any gene: 5. This CDR3 region has 16 residues.

The CDR3 here is CASSSPDRNEAFF. As DNA, the CDR3 is TGTGCCAGCAGCTCCCCGGACAGGAATGAAGCTTTCTTT. V gene TRBV9 combines with J gene TRBJ1-1, with 7 bases identical to TRBD1. The germline V gene has CDR1 SGDLS and CDR2 YYNGEE. The CDR3 runs 13 residues. Germline trimming cut 4 bases from V and 7 bases from J; bases unmatched to any gene: 7.

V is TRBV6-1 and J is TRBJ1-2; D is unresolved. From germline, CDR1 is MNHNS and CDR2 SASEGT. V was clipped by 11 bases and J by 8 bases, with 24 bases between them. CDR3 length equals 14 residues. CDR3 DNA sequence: TGTGCCCCCAGGCCGGGCCGGGGAATTGGGGGCTACACCTTC. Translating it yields CAPRPGRGIGGYTF.

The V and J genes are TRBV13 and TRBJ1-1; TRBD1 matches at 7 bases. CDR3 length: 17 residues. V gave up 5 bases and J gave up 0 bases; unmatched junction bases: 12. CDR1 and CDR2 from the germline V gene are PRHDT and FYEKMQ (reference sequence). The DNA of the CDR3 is TGTGCCAGCAGCCCAGGACAGGAAAAATTGGTGAACACTGAAGCTTTCTTT. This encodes CASSPGQEKLVNTEAFF.

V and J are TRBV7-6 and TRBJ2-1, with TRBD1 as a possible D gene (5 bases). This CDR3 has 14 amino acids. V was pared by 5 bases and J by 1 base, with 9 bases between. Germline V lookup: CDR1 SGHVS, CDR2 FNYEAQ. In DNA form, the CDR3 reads TGTGCCAGCAGCCGTGACAGATCCTACAATGAGCAGTTCTTC. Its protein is CASSRDRSYNEQFF.

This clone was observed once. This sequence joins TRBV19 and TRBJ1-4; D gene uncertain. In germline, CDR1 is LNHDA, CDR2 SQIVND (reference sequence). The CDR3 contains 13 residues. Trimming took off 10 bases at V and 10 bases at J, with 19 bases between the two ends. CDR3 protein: CATNRMLGGKLFF. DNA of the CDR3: TGTGCCACCAACCGGATGTTAGGAGGAAAACTGTTTTTT.

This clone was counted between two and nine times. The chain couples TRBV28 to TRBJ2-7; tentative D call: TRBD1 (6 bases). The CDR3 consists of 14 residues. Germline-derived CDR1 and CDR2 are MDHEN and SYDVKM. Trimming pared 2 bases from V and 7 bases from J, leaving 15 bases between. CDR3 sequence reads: CASSLHRVLGEQYF. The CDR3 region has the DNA TGTGCCAGCAGTTTACACAGGGTTTTGGGGGAGCAGTACTTC.

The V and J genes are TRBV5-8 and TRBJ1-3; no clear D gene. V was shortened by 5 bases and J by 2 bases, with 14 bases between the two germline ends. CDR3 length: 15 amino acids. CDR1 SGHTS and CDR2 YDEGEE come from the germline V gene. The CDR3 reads CASSKRGRPGNTIYF. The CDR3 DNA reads TGTGCCAGCAGTAAAAGAGGGCGGCCTGGAAACACCATATATTTT. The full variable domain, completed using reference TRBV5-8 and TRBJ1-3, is EAGVTQSPTHLIKTRGQQATLRCSPISGHTSVYWYQQALGLGLQFLLWYDEGEERNRGNFPPRFSGRQFPNYSSELNVNALELEDSALYLCASSKRGRPGNTIYFGEGSWLTVV.

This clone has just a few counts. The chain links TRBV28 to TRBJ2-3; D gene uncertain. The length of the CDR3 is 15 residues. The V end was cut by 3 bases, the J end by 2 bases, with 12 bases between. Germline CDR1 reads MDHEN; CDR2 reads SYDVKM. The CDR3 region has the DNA TGTGCCAGCAGTTTTTTATTGGCAGACACAGATACGCAGTATTTT. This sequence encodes CASSFLLADTDTQYF.

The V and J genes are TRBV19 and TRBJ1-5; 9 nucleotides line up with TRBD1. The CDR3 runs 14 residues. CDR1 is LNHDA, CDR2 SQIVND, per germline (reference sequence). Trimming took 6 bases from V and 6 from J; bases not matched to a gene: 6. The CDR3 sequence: CASSAGTGPQPQHF. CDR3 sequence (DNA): TGTGCCAGTAGCGCCGGGACAGGGCCTCAGCCCCAGCATTTT.

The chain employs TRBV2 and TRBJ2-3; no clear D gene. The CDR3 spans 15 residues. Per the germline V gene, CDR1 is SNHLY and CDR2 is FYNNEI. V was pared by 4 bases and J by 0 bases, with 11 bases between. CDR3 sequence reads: CASSASYPSTDTQYF. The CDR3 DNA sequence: TGTGCCAGCAGTGCGTCCTACCCAAGCACAGATACGCAGTATTTT.

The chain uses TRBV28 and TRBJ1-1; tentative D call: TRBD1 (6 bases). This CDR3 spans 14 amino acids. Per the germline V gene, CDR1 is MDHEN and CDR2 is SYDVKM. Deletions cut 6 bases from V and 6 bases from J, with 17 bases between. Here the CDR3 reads CASSPPQGYAEAFF. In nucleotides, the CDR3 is TGTGCCAGCAGCCCGCCACAGGGTTATGCTGAAGCTTTCTTT.

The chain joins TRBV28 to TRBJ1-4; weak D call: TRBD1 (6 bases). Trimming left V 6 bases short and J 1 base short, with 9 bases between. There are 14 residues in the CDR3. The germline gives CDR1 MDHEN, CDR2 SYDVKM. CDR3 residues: CASSYRETNEKLFF. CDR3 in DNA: TGTGCCAGCAGCTACAGGGAAACTAATGAAAAACTGTTTTTT.

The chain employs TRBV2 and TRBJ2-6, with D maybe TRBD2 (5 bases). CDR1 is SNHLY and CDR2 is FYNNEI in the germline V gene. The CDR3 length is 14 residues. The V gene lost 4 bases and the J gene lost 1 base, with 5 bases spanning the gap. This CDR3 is CASSGGSGANVLTF. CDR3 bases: TGTGCCAGCAGTGGAGGGTCTGGGGCCAACGTCCTGACTTTC.

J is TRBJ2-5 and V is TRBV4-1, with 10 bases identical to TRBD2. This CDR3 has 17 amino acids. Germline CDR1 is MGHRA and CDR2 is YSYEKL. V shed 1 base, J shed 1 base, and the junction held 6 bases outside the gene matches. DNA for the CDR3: TGCGCCAGCAGCCAAGCACACTTAGCGGGGGGCCAAGAGACCCAGTACTTC. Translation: CASSQAHLAGGQETQYF.